The next 25 T cell receptor beta chains were all read from a single sample in a study of long-term antiretroviral therapy in people with HIV. The run of the v3.0 immunoSEQ assay was at survey level. The repertoire was sequenced with immunoSEQ multiplex PCR; TCRdb's copy has only in-frame clones and lacks some. The sample lists about 33,000 clones; roughly 96% were seen once. The sample here was unsorted PBMCs, taken 6.6 years after starting antiretroviral therapy. The receptors come from a man aged 25-45 years with HIV.

CDR3 nucleotides: TGTGCCAGCCTGGGACTATCAAACTACGAGCAGTACTTC. Protein sequence: CASLGLSNYEQYF. This rearrangement joins TRBV2 to TRBJ2-7; 7 bases align to TRBD2. The CDR3 spans 13 residues. Germline loops: CDR1 SNHLY, CDR2 FYNNEI. J was trimmed by 3 bases and V by 8 bases; bases with no gene match: 7.

The CDR3 here is CASSLVTSGSTDTQYF. CDR3 in DNA: TGTGCCAGCAGCTTAGTGACTAGCGGGAGCACAGATACGCAGTATTTT. The chain uses TRBV7-9 and TRBJ2-3, with TRBD2 matching over 10 bases. With V trimmed by 1 base and J by 0 bases, 1 base remained unmatched. Germline V lookup: CDR1 SEHNR, CDR2 FQNEAQ (reference sequence). This CDR3 spans 16 amino acids. Full variable domain (rest looked up from reference TRBV7-9 and TRBJ2-3): DTGVSQNPRHKITKRGQNVTFRCDPISEHNRLYWYRQTLGQGPEFLTYFQNEAQLEKSRLLSDRFSAERPKGSFSTLEIQRTEQGDSAMYLCASSLVTSGSTDTQYFGPGTRLTVL.

J is TRBJ1-1 and V is TRBV18; 7 nucleotides match TRBD1. The length of the CDR3 is 16 residues. Trimming removed 3 bases from V and 1 base from J; junction bases left unmatched: 8. Germline V gene data show CDR1 as KGHSH and CDR2 as LQKENI. The CDR3 DNA is TGTGCCAGCTCACCCCCCTTGACAGGGCCGAACACTGAAGCTTTCTTT. This sequence encodes CASSPPLTGPNTEAFF.

CDR3 protein: CASSHGLAGVAEQFF. Here the CDR3 DNA reads TGTGCCAGCAGCCACGGACTAGCGGGAGTGGCTGAGCAGTTCTTC. The gene calls are TRBV14 and TRBJ2-1; TRBD2 matches at 13 bases. Trimming removed 3 bases from V and 9 bases from J; junction bases left unmatched: 5. Germline loops: CDR1 SGHDN, CDR2 FVKESK. The CDR3 is made up of 15 amino acids. Full variable domain (missing parts from reference TRBV14 and TRBJ2-1): EAGVTQFPSHSVIEKGQTVTLRCDPISGHDNLYWYRRVMGKEIKFLLHFVKESKQDESGMPNNRFLAERTGGTYSTLKVQPAELEDSGVYFCASSHGLAGVAEQFFGPGTRLTVL.

The chain employs TRBV7-8 and TRBJ1-1, with 7 bases lining up with TRBD1. Germline CDR1 is SGHVS and CDR2 is FQNEAQ. The CDR3 loop spans 15 amino acids. Trimming removed 3 bases from V and 0 bases from J; junction bases left unmatched: 4. The CDR3 nucleotides are TGTGCCAGCAGCTTGGACAGGTCCATGAACACTGAAGCTTTCTTT. Amino acids: CASSLDRSMNTEAFF.

This chain links TRBV25-1 with TRBJ1-2; no definite D call. This CDR3 has 11 residues. CDR1 and CDR2 (germline): MGHDK, SYGVNS. V was trimmed by 5 bases and J by 8 bases, leaving 9 bases between them. CDR3 protein: CASSYALGYTF. The CDR3 DNA is TGTGCCAGCAGTTATGCCTTGGGCTACACCTTC.

The gene calls are TRBV7-3 and TRBJ2-5; D gene uncertain. Germline V gene sequence: CDR1 SGHTA, CDR2 FQGTGA. The CDR3 consists of 13 residues. The V end lost 5 bases, the J end lost 3 bases, and 10 bases lay between the germline ends. The CDR3 nucleotides read TGTGCCAGCAGCACCTCTAGTGAAGAGACCCAGTACTTC. It codes for CASSTSSEETQYF.

The chain uses TRBV11-3 and TRBJ1-6; D is ambiguous. The CDR3 is made up of 15 amino acids. Germline V gene sequence: CDR1 SGHNT, CDR2 YENEEA. V lost 4 bases to trimming and J lost 10 bases, with 17 bases between them. DNA of the CDR3: TGTGCCAGCAGCTCCAGAGCACAATCGCCATCACCCCTCCACTTT. Protein: CASSSRAQSPSPLHF.

The rearrangement uses TRBV9 and TRBJ1-1; no definite D call. CDR1 SGDLS and CDR2 YYNGEE come from the germline V gene. CDR3 size: 15 residues. V was pared by 3 bases and J by 5 bases, with 17 bases between. The CDR3 nucleotides are TGTGCCAGCAGCGCTGCCGAGAACAGAAGGACTGAAGCTTTCTTT. Protein sequence: CASSAAENRRTEAFF.

The chain joins TRBV7-9 to TRBJ2-7; TRBD2 aligns across 11 bases. The germline V gene has CDR1 SEHNR and CDR2 FQNEAQ (reference sequence). The J segment lost 5 bases and the V segment lost 4 bases, leaving 13 bases of the junction unmatched. The CDR3 spans 17 residues. The CDR3 sequence: CASSSPARLAGMNEQYF. CDR3 DNA sequence: TGTGCCAGCAGCTCGCCTGCCAGACTAGCGGGAATGAACGAGCAGTACTTC.

V and J are TRBV13 and TRBJ2-1, with D possibly being TRBD1 (5 bases). This CDR3 has 13 residues. Trimming took off 3 bases at V and 4 bases at J, with 7 bases between the two ends. Germline values: CDR1 PRHDT, CDR2 FYEKMQ (reference sequence). CDR3 coding DNA: TGTGCCAGCAGCTTTCAGGGTTACAATGAGCAGTTCTTC. Its translation is CASSFQGYNEQFF.

This clone has a single count. The gene calls are TRBV25-1 and TRBJ2-1; unclear D gene. The CDR3 is made up of 14 amino acids. The germline V gene has CDR1 MGHDK and CDR2 SYGVNS. Trimming pared 4 bases from V and 3 bases from J, leaving 10 bases between. This CDR3 is CASSADGYYNEQFF. CDR3 DNA: TGTGCCAGCAGTGCGGACGGATACTACAATGAGCAGTTCTTC.

This chain joins TRBV9 and TRBJ1-2; D remains ambiguous. The germline V gene encodes CDR1 SGDLS and CDR2 YYNGEE. The germline V and J ends were trimmed by 4 bases and 8 bases, with 21 bases remaining between them. This CDR3 spans 15 amino acids. CDR3: CASSPPIQGSWGYTF. The DNA of the CDR3 is TGTGCCAGCAGCCCCCCAATACAAGGGTCTTGGGGCTACACCTTC.

The V call is TRBV9, the J call TRBJ1-1; a weak D match, TRBD1 (5 bases). Trimming took 4 bases from V and 7 from J, leaving 11 bases between them. CDR1 is SGDLS, CDR2 YYNGEE, per germline. The CDR3 is made up of 12 amino acids. The chain's CDR3 is CASSPQGYEAFF. DNA for the CDR3: TGTGCCAGCAGCCCCCAGGGTTATGAAGCTTTCTTT.

The chain is built from TRBV30 and TRBJ2-7, with 11 bases matching TRBD2. V dropped 8 bases and J dropped 0; count of bases not matched to a gene: 3. The CDR3 consists of 13 residues. Germline V gives CDR1 GTSNPN, CDR2 SVGIG (reference sequence). CDR3 region: CAHTSGSSYEQYF. The CDR3, as DNA: TGTGCCCACACTAGCGGGAGCTCCTACGAGCAGTACTTC.

This clone was recorded only once. The chain couples TRBV29-1 to TRBJ2-3; D is uncertain. CDR3 length equals 13 residues. Germline-derived CDR1 and CDR2 are SQVTM and ANQGSEA. The ends were cut back, 3 bases at V and 5 bases at J, with 12 bases in the middle. CDR3 nucleotides: TGCAGCGTTGAGAGCCGGTATGGAGATACGCAGTATTTT. Translating it yields CSVESRYGDTQYF.

The J gene is TRBJ1-2, the V gene TRBV5-1; TRBD1 matches at 7 bases. The CDR3 is 14 residues long. V trimming: 1 base; J trimming: 7 bases; junction bases outside the gene matches: 7. CDR1 is SGHRS and CDR2 is YFSETQ in the germline V gene. As DNA, the CDR3 is TGCGCCAGCAGCTTGAGGGGGCGGGGAGGTGGCTACACCTTC. Translated: CASSLRGRGGGYTF.

The gene calls are TRBV19 and TRBJ1-4; D gene unclear. CDR1 LNHDA and CDR2 SQIVND come from the germline V gene (reference sequence). The CDR3 totals 14 residues. V shed 5 bases and J shed 0 bases, with 7 bases lying between them. CDR3 amino acids: CASSSHATNEKLFF. The CDR3 DNA is TGTGCCAGTAGTTCGCATGCAACTAATGAAAAACTGTTTTTT.

The chain couples TRBV7-6 to TRBJ2-7, with D perhaps TRBD1 or TRBD2 (7 bases each). CDR1 SGHVS and CDR2 FNYEAQ come from the germline V gene. V lost 2 bases, J lost 0 bases, and 14 bases lay in between. This CDR3 comprises 16 residues. The CDR3 loop reads CASSLREGQTSYEQYF. DNA of the CDR3: TGTGCCAGCAGCTTAAGGGAGGGACAGACCTCCTACGAGCAGTACTTC.

This sequence joins TRBV9 and TRBJ1-3, with no clear D. Trimming took 3 bases from V and 1 from J, leaving 11 bases between them. This CDR3 has 15 residues. CDR1 and CDR2 from the germline V gene are SGDLS and YYNGEE. CDR3 loop: CASSDTVLSGNTIYF. CDR3 nucleotides: TGTGCCAGCAGCGACACGGTCTTATCTGGAAACACCATATATTTT.

The J gene is TRBJ2-2, the V gene TRBV4-2; TRBD2 agrees at 13 bases. The CDR3 runs 16 residues. V was clipped by 4 bases and J by 4 bases; unmatched bases: 3. Germline CDR1 reads LGHNA; CDR2 reads YNFKEQ. CDR3 loop: CASSRTSGRATGELFF. The CDR3 DNA reads TGTGCCAGCAGCCGAACTAGCGGGAGGGCCACCGGGGAGCTGTTTTTT.

This rearrangement joins TRBV2 to TRBJ2-2; D perhaps matches TRBD2 (5 bases). This CDR3 comprises 11 residues. Germline V lookup: CDR1 SNHLY, CDR2 FYNNEI. V was cut by 8 bases and J by 7 bases, with 8 bases left in between. CDR3 loop: CASGEYGELFF. CDR3 coding DNA: TGTGCCAGCGGGGAGTACGGGGAGCTGTTTTTT.

The chain has TRBV11-2 and TRBJ2-7, with D unclear. The CDR3 consists of 15 residues. Trimming cost V 7 bases and J 3 bases, with 19 bases left between them. The V gene's germline CDR1 is SGHAT and CDR2 FQNNGV. The CDR3 region is CASNPFSLGLYEQYF. In DNA form, the CDR3 reads TGTGCCAGCAACCCCTTTTCTTTAGGGCTCTACGAGCAGTACTTC.

V is TRBV2 and J is TRBJ2-7, with D possibly being TRBD1 (5 bases). Trimming cost V 2 bases and J 6 bases, with 17 bases left between them. Germline V gene sequence: CDR1 SNHLY, CDR2 FYNNEI. This CDR3 comprises 15 residues. CDR3 DNA sequence: TGTGCCAGCAGTGAAATCCAGGGATCGCCCTCCGAGCAGTACTTC. It yields the protein CASSEIQGSPSEQYF.

The chain recombines TRBV29-1 with TRBJ2-1; weak D call: TRBD2 (5 bases). CDR1 is SQVTM, CDR2 ANQGSEA, per germline. The CDR3 is made up of 10 amino acids. Trimming cost V 4 bases and J 7 bases, with 5 bases left between them. The CDR3 DNA reads TGCAGCGTTGGAGGGAATGAGCAGTTCTTC. Amino acids: CSVGGNEQFF.